This T cell receptor (beta chain) is from a study of shared clonotypes between healthy human individuals. CDR3 length equals 12 residues. Trimming removed 3 bases at V and 3 bases at J, with 6 bases between. The germline CDR1 and CDR2 sequences are SGHVS and FQNEAQ. To note about this clone: Antigen: not known.

Overall study findings and caveats: The authors expected sequencing depth to affect clonotype sharing among donors. Relative to their counterparts shared across all four donors, non-shared clonotypes exhibited diminished generation probabilities.

Per the original data handling: ImmunoSEQ output held junction-only sequences without quality scores, so filtering differed. Profiled with immunoSEQ multiplex PCR; TCRdb holds only in-frame clones, not every one. V, J and clone size reflect that table, while D and trimming were determined from the DNA. The table includes more than 1.2 million clones, 98% detected once. This receptor was taken from a man aged 25 to 40 in good health. The chain has TRBV7-8 and TRBJ2-7; D is ambiguous. Sequencing used naive CD4+ T cells sorted from blood. The subset denotes: CD45RA+ positively selected. The DNA for the CDR3 is TGTGCCAGCAGCTTCATCATCTACGAGCAGTACTTC. Its translation: CASSFIIYEQYF. The full variable domain, its missing parts supplied by reference TRBV7-8 and TRBJ2-7, is GAGVSQSPRYKVAKRGQDVALRCDPISGHVSLFWYQQALGQGPEFLTYFQNEAQLDKSGLPSDRFFAERPEGSVSTLKIQRTQQEDSAVYLCASSFIIYEQYFGPGTRLTVT.